The 30 T cell receptor beta chains in this list originate from one sample, sequenced in a study of B cell selection in AIRE deficiency. Sorting defined conventional CD4 T cells as CD4+CD127+. Here immunoSEQ multiplex PCR was the method, and the copy in TCRdb shows in-frame clones only, minus some. Found here are 20,000 to 30,000 clones, roughly 97% of them singletons; the top ten hold 0.2%. The sequencing input was conventional CD4+ T cells sorted from PBMCs. The receptors originated from a human donor with AIRE deficiency.

V and J are TRBV30 and TRBJ2-3; D unresolved. This CDR3 has 12 residues. Trimming stripped 2 bases from V and 4 bases from J, with 7 bases between. The germline CDR1 and CDR2 sequences are GTSNPN and SVGIG (reference sequence). Here the CDR3 reads CAWSKAADTQYF. In nucleotides, the CDR3 is TGTGCCTGGAGTAAGGCGGCAGATACGCAGTATTTT.

This sequence joins TRBV4-1 and TRBJ2-7; 7 bases are a match to TRBD1. The ends lost 2 bases at V and 2 bases at J; junction bases unmatched: 12. Germline values: CDR1 MGHRA, CDR2 YSYEKL. The CDR3 length is 17 residues. The CDR3 DNA reads TGCGCCAGCAGCCAACTACAGGGGATCAAGTCCCCCTACGAGCAGTACTTC. Residues: CASSQLQGIKSPYEQYF.

This chain uses TRBV21-1 with TRBJ1-3; the DNA was not compared with TRBD1, the D call given in the table. TRBV21-1 is given as a pseudogene. CDR3 length equals 16 residues. CDR3 in amino acids: CASSQRDRGRGNTIYF. The CDR3 DNA sequence: TGTGCCAGCAGCCAGAGGGACAGGGGGCGAGGAAACACCATATATTTT.

The chain joins TRBV11-3 to TRBJ2-5; a weak D match, TRBD1 (5 bases). V was trimmed by 3 bases and J by 4 bases, leaving 12 bases between them. Germline V gene lookup returns CDR1 SGHNT and CDR2 YENEEA. CDR3 length: 14 residues. CDR3 protein: CASSLGYRLETQYF. CDR3 nucleotide sequence: TGTGCCAGCAGCTTGGGCTACAGGTTAGAGACCCAGTACTTC.

The chain recombines TRBV30 with TRBJ1-1; 7 nucleotides line up with TRBD1. The germline CDR1 and CDR2 sequences are GTSNPN and SVGIG (reference sequence). J gave up 0 bases and V 5 bases, and 6 bases lay outside the gene matches. The CDR3 consists of 14 residues. The CDR3: CAWSGGPMNTEAFF. For the CDR3, the DNA is TGTGCCTGGTCAGGGGGTCCCATGAACACTGAAGCTTTCTTT.

The chain joins TRBV23-1 to TRBJ2-7, with TRBD1 matching over 7 bases. TRBV23-1 is recorded as an ORF, its role being uncertain. The CDR3 loop spans 18 amino acids. J gave up 2 bases and V 0 bases, and 13 bases lay outside the gene matches. DNA for the CDR3: TGCGCCAGCAGTCAATCGATACGGGACAGAGCGACTACCTACGAGCAGTACTTC. Amino acid sequence: CASSQSIRDRATTYEQYF.

The CDR3 reads CASSLTGLTDTQYF. DNA for the CDR3: TGTGCCAGCAGCTTGACAGGGCTCACAGATACGCAGTATTTT. V is TRBV5-5 and J is TRBJ2-3; D may be TRBD1 (6 bases). The CDR3 is 14 amino acids. The V end lost 1 base, the J end lost 2 bases, and 8 bases lay between the germline ends. Per germline, CDR1 SGHKS and CDR2 YYEKEE (reference sequence).

With regard to this clone: The junction departs from the called germline gene at one end, perhaps through a read error. J is TRBJ2-2 and V is TRBV6-1; D tentatively fits TRBD1 or TRBD2 (5 bases each). Germline V gene lookup returns CDR1 MNHNS and CDR2 SASEGT. This CDR3 has 15 residues. CDR3 DNA: TGTGCCAGCAGTGAACCGGACACCGGGGAGCTGTTTTGGAAATTT. Protein sequence: CASSEPDTGELFWKF.

The chain's CDR3 is CAIRDSQTYEQYF. CDR3 bases: TGTGCCATCCGGGACTCACAGACCTACGAGCAGTACTTC. The chain combines TRBV28 with TRBJ2-7; a weak D match, TRBD2 (6 bases). The CDR3 consists of 13 residues. V lost 10 bases and J lost 2, with 15 bases in between. Germline CDR1 is MDHEN and CDR2 is SYDVKM.

The chain recombines TRBV6-1 with TRBJ2-1, with D uncertain. V was cut by 8 bases and J by 2 bases, with 7 bases left in between. This CDR3 has 12 residues. Germline loops: CDR1 MNHNS, CDR2 SASEGT. In DNA, the CDR3 is TGTGCCAGCGGGTTAACCTACAATGAGCAGTTCTTC. Residues: CASGLTYNEQFF.

The V call is TRBV7-2, the J call TRBJ2-3; 9 nucleotides line up with TRBD2. V gave up 5 bases and J gave up 4 bases; unmatched junction bases: 4. Germline V gene sequence: CDR1 SGHTA, CDR2 FQGNSA. CDR3 size: 14 residues. The CDR3 sequence: CASSRTSVADTQYF. The CDR3, as DNA: TGTGCCAGCAGCCGGACTAGCGTGGCAGATACGCAGTATTTT. The full variable domain, its missing parts supplied by reference TRBV7-2 and TRBJ2-3, is GAGVSQSPSNKVTEKGKDVELRCDPISGHTALYWYRQSLGQGLEFLIYFQGNSAPDKSGLPSDRFSAERTGGSVSTLTIQRTQQEDSAVYLCASSRTSVADTQYFGPGTRLTVL.

The J gene is TRBJ2-1, the V gene TRBV5-1; no reliable D call. Trimming stripped 0 bases from V and 3 bases from J, with 7 bases between. The germline V gene encodes CDR1 SGHRS and CDR2 YFSETQ. This CDR3 comprises 14 residues. This CDR3 is CASSLEQRYNEQFF. CDR3 bases: TGCGCCAGCAGCTTGGAACAACGCTACAATGAGCAGTTCTTC.

The chain links TRBV27 to TRBJ1-2; D is possibly TRBD1 (6 bases). From germline, CDR1 is MNHEY and CDR2 SMNVEV (reference sequence). This CDR3 comprises 18 residues. Trimming removed 3 bases from V and 4 bases from J, with 24 bases in between. This CDR3 reads CASSFLGGRGVGGYGYTF. CDR3 DNA sequence: TGTGCCAGCAGTTTTCTAGGCGGCAGGGGTGTGGGCGGCTATGGCTACACCTTC.

The V call is TRBV19, the J call TRBJ2-3, with 11 bases fitting TRBD2. Germline assignment: CDR1 LNHDA and CDR2 SQIVND (reference sequence). The J segment lost 3 bases and the V segment lost 3 bases, leaving 2 bases of the junction unmatched. This CDR3 contains 15 residues. The CDR3 nucleotides read TGTGCCAGTAGTATCACTAGCGGGAGAACAGATACGCAGTATTTT. This sequence encodes CASSITSGRTDTQYF.

The V gene is TRBV5-1, the J gene TRBJ2-1; TRBD2 aligns across 11 bases. Looked up from germline, CDR1 is SGHRS and CDR2 is YFSETQ. The CDR3 consists of 15 residues. The trim removed 0 bases at V and 9 bases at J, leaving 5 bases unmatched. The CDR3 region has the DNA TGCGCCAGCAGCTTGGGACTAGCGGGATTCGGTGAGCAGTTCTTC. Translation gives CASSLGLAGFGEQFF.

This sequence joins TRBV5-1 and TRBJ2-5, with D possibly being TRBD2 (5 bases). V was cut by 4 bases and J by 7 bases, with 20 bases left in between. The CDR3 runs to 15 residues. CDR1 and CDR2 from the germline V gene are SGHRS and YFSETQ. The CDR3 loop reads CASSRGSSLEATQYF. CDR3 sequence (DNA): TGCGCCAGCAGCAGAGGGAGTAGCCTAGAGGCGACCCAGTACTTC.

In nucleotides, the CDR3 is TGTGCCAGCAGCTTAAGGGGGGAGACGATGCGTCAGAGCTCCTACGAGCAGTACTTC. This encodes CASSLRGETMRQSSYEQYF. The gene calls are TRBV7-9 and TRBJ2-7; possibly TRBD1 or TRBD2 for D (6 bases each). Germline V CDR1 and CDR2: SEHNR, FQNEAQ (reference sequence). The CDR3 consists of 19 residues. Trimming pared 2 bases from V and 0 bases from J, leaving 23 bases between.

This sequence joins TRBV7-3 and TRBJ2-1; TRBD1 matches 8 bases. Germline trimming cut 0 bases from V and 7 bases from J; bases unmatched to any gene: 5. The CDR3 extends over 15 amino acids. Germline V gives CDR1 SGHTA, CDR2 FQGTGA. The CDR3 spells CASSLTWDRTNEQFF. CDR3 coding DNA: TGTGCCAGCAGCTTAACTTGGGACAGGACTAATGAGCAGTTCTTC.

This sequence joins TRBV5-1 and TRBJ2-3; 7 bases fit TRBD2. The germline V gene encodes CDR1 SGHRS and CDR2 YFSETQ. Trimming removed 0 bases from V and 3 bases from J; junction bases left unmatched: 10. The CDR3 extends over 17 amino acids. The DNA for the CDR3 is TGCGCCAGCAGCTTGGATCAACGTGGTAGCGGGACAGATACGCAGTATTTT. Translated, it gives CASSLDQRGSGTDTQYF.

J is TRBJ2-1 and V is TRBV28; D remains ambiguous. This CDR3 is built from 11 residues. The germline CDR1 and CDR2 sequences are MDHEN and SYDVKM. Trimming pared 8 bases from V and 4 bases from J, leaving 6 bases between. Here the CDR3 reads CASWQYNEQFF. The CDR3 DNA reads TGTGCCAGCTGGCAGTACAATGAGCAGTTCTTC. Full variable domain (outside the CDR3, taken from reference TRBV28 and TRBJ2-1): DVKVTQSSRYLVKRTGEKVFLECVQDMDHENMFWYRQDPGLGLRLIYFSYDVKMKEKGDIPEGYSVSREKKERFSLILESASTNQTSMYLCASWQYNEQFFGPGTRLTVL.

The gene calls are TRBV5-8 and TRBJ2-7, with D unresolved. The germline V gene has CDR1 SGHTS and CDR2 YDEGEE. The V gene lost 4 bases and the J gene lost 3 bases, with 5 bases spanning the gap. The CDR3 extends over 11 amino acids. The CDR3 DNA is TGTGCCAGCAGCCTATACTACGAGCAGTACTTC. Translating it yields CASSLYYEQYF.

The V call is TRBV6-1, the J call TRBJ1-2; 8 bases line up with TRBD1. J was trimmed by 1 base and V by 11 bases; bases with no gene match: 9. This CDR3 spans 14 amino acids. Germline V gene lookup returns CDR1 MNHNS and CDR2 SASEGT. The CDR3, as DNA: TGTGCCGCCCAAGACAGGGGAAGTAACTATGGCTACACCTTC. It translates to CAAQDRGSNYGYTF.

The rearrangement uses TRBV6-5 and TRBJ2-7; D gene uncertain. Between the trimmed V and J ends, which lost 3 bases and 1 base, there was a span of 7 bases. Germline V gene data show CDR1 as MNHEY and CDR2 as SVGAGI. CDR3 length: 13 amino acids. Written as DNA, the CDR3 is TGTGCCAGCAGTTATCGGAGTTCCTACGAGCAGTACTTC. It encodes CASSYRSSYEQYF.

This chain uses TRBV5-5 with TRBJ2-3; D not certain. CDR1 and CDR2 from the germline V gene are SGHKS and YYEKEE (reference sequence). The V end was cut by 0 bases, the J end by 1 base, with 3 bases between. This CDR3 is built from 13 residues. CDR3 amino acids: CASSLAGTDTQYF. CDR3 in DNA: TGTGCCAGCAGCTTGGCCGGCACAGATACGCAGTATTTT.

The chain links TRBV11-2 to TRBJ2-1; D may match TRBD1 or TRBD2 (5 bases each). The CDR3 consists of 16 residues. CDR1 SGHAT and CDR2 FQNNGV come from the germline V gene. The V gene lost 6 bases and the J gene lost 2 bases, with 17 bases spanning the gap. The CDR3 reads CASRPSGTAPYNEQFF. The CDR3 bases are TGTGCCAGCAGGCCTTCCGGGACGGCCCCCTACAATGAGCAGTTCTTC.

This chain links TRBV10-3 with TRBJ2-3, with 8 bases fitting TRBD1. V was clipped by 7 bases and J by 1 base; unmatched bases: 13. The germline V gene has CDR1 ENHRY and CDR2 SYGVKD. The CDR3 consists of 17 residues. CDR3 bases: TGTGCCATCAACCCTGGGGGGTTGACAGGGGGCACAGATACGCAGTATTTT. This translates into CAINPGGLTGGTDTQYF.

The chain has TRBV7-7 and TRBJ2-7; 8 nucleotides agree with TRBD1. Germline values: CDR1 SSHAT, CDR2 FNYEAQ (reference sequence). The CDR3 has 13 residues. After removal of 5 bases from V and 5 bases from J, the junction contained 5 bases not matched to a gene. The CDR3 here is CASSTADRDEQYF. The CDR3 region has the DNA TGTGCCAGCAGCACGGCGGACAGGGACGAGCAGTACTTC.

The V call is TRBV4-3, the J call TRBJ2-1; TRBD1 matches at 10 bases. Germline lookup yields CDR1 LGHNA and CDR2 YSLEER. The junction had 11 bases not matched to a gene; V was cut back by 1 base and J by 8 bases. The CDR3 covers 17 residues. The DNA for the CDR3 is TGCGCCAGCAGCCAAGGGGGGGGGACAGGGGAGATTTATGAGCAGTTCTTC. This encodes CASSQGGGTGEIYEQFF.

This clone was recorded a few times. The chain is built from TRBV2 and TRBJ1-5, with 7 bases matching TRBD1. CDR1 is SNHLY, CDR2 FYNNEI, per germline. J was trimmed by 9 bases and V by 7 bases; bases with no gene match: 12. CDR3 length: 14 residues. DNA of the CDR3: TGTGCCAGCAAATCGGACAGGCCGGCAGGGCCCCAGCATTTT. Translating it yields CASKSDRPAGPQHF.

This clone was seen once. The V gene is TRBV19, the J gene TRBJ2-5, with D uncertain. Germline V gene sequence: CDR1 LNHDA, CDR2 SQIVND (reference sequence). Trimming stripped 1 base from V and 5 bases from J, with 11 bases between. CDR3 length: 14 amino acids. CDR3 nucleotide sequence: TGTGCCAGTAGTATAGTGGGCTCGAGGGAGACCCAGTACTTC. As protein: CASSIVGSRETQYF. Variable domain in full (rest from reference TRBV19 and TRBJ2-5): DGGITQSPKYLFRKEGQNVTLSCEQNLNHDAMYWYRQDPGQGLRLIYYSQIVNDFQKGDIAEGYSVSREKKESFPLTVTSAQKNPTAFYLCASSIVGSRETQYFGPGTRLLVL.